This section outlines one T cell receptor (beta chain) sequence together with its context. No antigen is known for it. Base-call qualities are not available, and no considerably larger clone is one nucleotide away. The immunoSEQ Assay was used to sequence TCR beta CDR3 regions from DNA. As for how the authors treated the data: To compute T cell density, TCR beta template counts were normalized to usable DNA, which was estimated by amplifying housekeeping genes. Using the preseqR package, richness was estimated by extrapolating to 120,000 templates for tissue samples and 400,000 templates for PBMC samples. Clonality was defined as one minus Pielou's evenness. To identify tissue-enriched TCRs, differential abundance testing was run on productive amino-acid clonotypes with a minimum total count of 5 and an alpha of 0.1. The Jaccard Index and the Morisita Overlap Index were used to measure how much the repertoires overlapped between compartments. GLIPH grouped TCR beta CDR3s together with public tetramer-defined viral CDR3s, and a viral motif had to include at least three viral sequences and also show V-gene enrichment. TCRdb limited this immuneACCESS table to in-frame rearrangements with V and J called. A share of clones is missing; checked studies link under half to unresolved V genes, and the rest is unexplained. The V and J calls and clone size are taken from that table; D and trimming were inferred from the DNA. The sample profile shows roughly 38,000 clones; around nine tenths of them were found once. Jointly, the top ten make up around 3.7% of the sample.

The data belong to a study of T cells in localized non-small cell lung cancer (dated by TCRdb to between 2020 and 2021). As for the study more broadly: The study examined T cell repertoires in under 300 patients with early-stage NSCLC and compared tumors with uninvolved tumor-adjacent lungs. All 220 or so NSCLC patients in the cohort were treatment-naive and had localized lung tumors that were resected. NSCLC patients had a mean age of around 70 years, and more than 120 were male and 85 to 110 female. Findings and caveats that apply to the study as a whole: Uninvolved tumor-adjacent lung showed the highest T cell clonality, higher than tumor, which suggests more focused antigenic responses in the adjacent lung. Because multi-region tumor sequencing was not done, intratumor heterogeneity could not be ruled out. Higher T cell density in blood was associated with longer overall survival, whereas higher clonality in adjacent lung was associated with shorter survival. A median of approximately 55 of the top 100 tumor clones were detected in paired uninvolved adjacent lung, and approximately 28 of these tumor clones were also found among the top 100 clones of the paired uninvolved adjacent lung. Since the design was exploratory, TCR variables were selected using unadjusted p-values with no false-discovery rate correction.

As encoded in the germline V gene (reference sequence), CDR1 is MNHEY while CDR2 is SMNVEV. V is reduced by 3 bases and J by 1 base, leaving a spacing of 3 bases between them. Spanning cysteine to phenylalanine, the CDR3 consists of 13 amino acids. Here the CDR3 DNA is all that survives: 39 bases in frame from base 1. At diagnosis, peripheral blood, uninvolved tumor-adjacent lung and tumor were collected and were preserved as a mix of fresh-frozen and FFPE material. For TCR repertoire profiling, blood samples were analyzed as peripheral blood mononuclear cells. This receptor was taken from a man between 18 and 49 years old with stage I lung adenocarcinoma. The sample in question was peripheral blood, obtained before any cancer treatment. Recombination connected TRBV27 to TRBJ2-2; the D gene lacks a confident call. The CDR3 has the sequence CASSFQNTGELFF. The nucleotide sequence reads TGTGCCAGCAGTTTTCAGAACACCGGGGAGCTGTTTTTT.